This TCR beta chain appears in the sequencing data of a study of T cell changes during pregnancy in multiple sclerosis. The data were produced by immunoSEQ multiplex PCR, yet TCRdb's version contains in-frame clones alone and is incomplete. The sample records around 69,000 clones, roughly 92% being singletons. The receptor was derived from a female donor in good health, enrolled as a control in a pregnancy study. The sample here was peripheral blood, taken in the third trimester of pregnancy.

The CDR3 DNA reads as TGTGCCAGCTCACCACAGGGGCTGGGGTACGAGCAGTACTTC. Its translation is CASSPQGLGYEQYF. The chain employs TRBV18 and TRBJ2-7; D is possibly TRBD1 (5 bases). The CDR3 loop spans 14 amino acids. Per the germline V gene, CDR1 is KGHSH and CDR2 is LQKENI. V gave up 1 base and J gave up 4 bases, with 11 bases separating them.